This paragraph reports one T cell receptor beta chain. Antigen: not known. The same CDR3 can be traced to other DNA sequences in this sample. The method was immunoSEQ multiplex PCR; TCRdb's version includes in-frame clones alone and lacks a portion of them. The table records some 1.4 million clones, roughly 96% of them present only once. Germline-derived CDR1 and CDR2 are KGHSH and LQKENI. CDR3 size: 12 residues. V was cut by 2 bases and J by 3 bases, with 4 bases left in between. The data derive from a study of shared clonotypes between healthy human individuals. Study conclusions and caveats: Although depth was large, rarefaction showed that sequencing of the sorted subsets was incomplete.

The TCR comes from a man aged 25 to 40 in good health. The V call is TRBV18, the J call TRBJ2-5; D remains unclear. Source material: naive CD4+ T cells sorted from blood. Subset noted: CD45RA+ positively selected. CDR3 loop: CASSPSKETQYF. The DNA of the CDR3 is TGTGCCAGCTCACCATCCAAAGAGACCCAGTACTTC.